This T cell receptor (beta chain) came from a study of blood T cells in healthy people across ages. Points from the study as a whole: The authors considered diversity estimates from one million T cells to be underestimates.

Every sample gave at least 5.5 micrograms of total RNA when it was extracted. This clonotype showed up just a few times. Its antigen is currently unknown. Together with a sample-barcoded 5' primer, a J-beta primer mix was included in a second PCR lasting 7 to 11 cycles. Each cDNA molecule carried a tag from a template-switch adaptor that contained 12 random nucleotides. TCRdb recomputed calls from the 5' RACE reads with MiXCR, one row per CDR3 protein. The profile covers 700,000 or so distinct CDR3 sequences, with approximately 40% appearing a single time and approximately 31% taken by the ten largest. CDR1 is SQVTM, CDR2 ANQGSEA, per germline. The CDR3 is 13 residues long. V lost 7 bases to trimming and J lost 4 bases; unmatched junction nucleotides: 9.

This TCR was recovered from a man aged 80 or over in good health. The specimen sequenced was blood. This chain links TRBV29-1 with TRBJ1-1; 7 bases are shared with TRBD1. CDR3: CSASQGRSTEAFF. CDR3 nucleotides: TGCAGCGCCTCACAGGGGAGGTCCACTGAAGCTTTCTTT.